Listed here is a single T cell receptor beta chain. The antigen is undetermined. This sample was included in a study of shared clonotypes between healthy human individuals. Study outcomes and limitations: Investigators collected only blood, and repertoires in tissues likely differ.

Each replicate PCR on the sorted subsets used approximately 180 ng DNA (approximately 27,000 T cell genomes). Sequenced by immunoSEQ multiplex PCR; TCRdb stores in-frame clones only, minus some. The repertoire holds under 750,000 clones, with 72% as singletons. The CDR3 is 14 residues long. With V trimmed by 2 bases and J by 4 bases, 0 bases remained unmatched. Per the germline V gene, CDR1 is SGHRS and CDR2 is YFSETQ. V usage is TRBV5-1 and J usage is TRBJ2-1; 10 bases agree with TRBD2. This TCR came from a woman aged 30 to 39 in good health. The sample was memory CD4+ T cells sorted from blood. Subset of the sample: CD45RA-negative fraction. CDR3 protein: CASSLLAGYNEQFF. CDR3 bases: TGCGCCAGCAGCTTACTAGCGGGATACAATGAGCAGTTCTTC.